A selection of T cell receptor beta chains follows, all from one sample in a study of CD8 T cells in Susac syndrome. Each CDR3 protein gets one entry after TCRdb re-called the immunoSEQ multiplex PCR reads with MiXCR. The sample includes about 130,000 distinct CDR3 sequences, roughly 96% of them seen just once. The source material was CD4+ T cells from PBMCs. Source of these receptors: a human donor in good health. Each CDR3 is given without its conserved first and last residue. Clone size appears in some rows only: once, few, many, or a class for an expanded clone.

length: 10
size: few
J: TRBJ1-5
V: TRBV18
CDR3: ASSRGDQPQH

length: 13
size: -
J: TRBJ2-1
V: TRBV5-1
CDR3: ASSLQGATYNEQF

length: 12
size: -
J: TRBJ2-7
V: TRBV20-1
CDR3: SAVRGGGSYEQY

length: 13
size: -
J: TRBJ2-1
V: TRBV19
CDR3: ASSSQPSSYNEQF

length: 11
size: -
J: TRBJ2-7
V: TRBV2
CDR3: ASSPDVTYEQY

length: 16
size: -
J: TRBJ2-1
V: TRBV4-1
CDR3: ASSQALSSVSSYNEQV

length: 12
size: -
J: TRBJ2-7
V: TRBV9
CDR3: ASSVGVATYEQY

length: 18
size: once
J: TRBJ2-7
V: TRBV2
CDR3: ASSELGGLAGGPAEDEQY

length: 12
size: -
J: TRBJ2-5
V: TRBV6-5
CDR3: ASSLFGAGETQY

length: 11
size: -
J: TRBJ2-1
V: TRBV5-1
CDR3: ASSVRERGVQF

length: 12
size: -
J: TRBJ2-3
V: TRBV20-1
CDR3: SAVTSGSSDTQY

length: 12
size: -
J: TRBJ2-7
V: TRBV5-1
CDR3: ASRLGDRGYEQY

length: 9
size: -
J: TRBJ1-5
V: TRBV2
CDR3: ASGSNQPQH

length: 14
size: -
J: TRBJ2-7
V: TRBV21-1
CDR3: ASSNAGTSGNHEQY

length: 11
size: once
J: TRBJ1-2
V: TRBV5-1
CDR3: ASSQTPNYGYT

length: 11
size: -
J: TRBJ2-1
V: TRBV28
CDR3: ASSPPGNNEQF

length: 12
size: -
J: TRBJ2-5
V: TRBV12-3/TRBV12-4
CDR3: ASSLSARQETQY

length: 13
size: -
J: TRBJ2-7
V: TRBV6-6
CDR3: ASSFYERERGEQY

length: 13
size: -
J: TRBJ2-2
V: TRBV19
CDR3: ASSTRRRNTGELF

length: 13
size: -
J: TRBJ2-2
V: TRBV12-3/TRBV12-4
CDR3: ASSQGQGNTGELF

length: 11
size: -
J: TRBJ2-1
V: TRBV18
CDR3: ASSPTGGYEQF

length: 10
size: -
J: TRBJ2-7
V: TRBV6-1
CDR3: ASSSYTYEQY

length: 14
size: -
J: TRBJ2-3
V: TRBV12-3/TRBV12-4
CDR3: ASSSNSGRVTDTQY

length: 11
size: -
J: TRBJ1-2
V: TRBV28
CDR3: ASSYNYGNGYT

length: 13
size: -
J: TRBJ2-7
V: TRBV29-1
CDR3: SVVKLRDRAYEQY

length: 10
size: -
J: TRBJ2-5
V: TRBV20-1
CDR3: SARQGPGTQY

length: 11
size: -
J: TRBJ1-5
V: TRBV18
CDR3: ASSGQGDQPQH

length: 15
size: -
J: TRBJ2-5
V: TRBV4-2
CDR3: ASSQTPSGRGQETQY

length: 18
size: -
J: TRBJ2-2
V: TRBV4-1
CDR3: ASSQDLAGLLKLVTGELF

length: 14
size: few
J: TRBJ2-7
V: TRBV3-1
CDR3: ASSHSNYGPAYEQY

length: 15
size: -
J: TRBJ2-1
V: TRBV5-1
CDR3: ASSSGGAGTRVNEQF

length: 14
size: -
J: TRBJ2-3
V: TRBV5-1
CDR3: ASSLRRDRGADTQY

length: 13
size: -
J: TRBJ2-2
V: TRBV5-6
CDR3: ASSFQGADTGELF

length: 13
size: -
J: TRBJ2-6
V: TRBV6-5
CDR3: ASSYSMTGANVLT

length: 13
size: -
J: TRBJ2-4
V: TRBV29-1
CDR3: SVLWGSLAKNIQY

length: 13
size: -
J: TRBJ2-1
V: TRBV7-2
CDR3: ASSLAAFPYNEQF

length: 12
size: -
J: TRBJ2-1
V: TRBV2
CDR3: ASKEPHSYNEQF

length: 10
size: once
J: TRBJ2-1
V: TRBV29-1
CDR3: SLQATWDEQF

length: 12
size: once
J: TRBJ1-5
V: TRBV3-1
CDR3: ASSPGQHNQPQH

length: 14
size: once
J: TRBJ2-5
V: TRBV11-2
CDR3: ASSRSQGLPLGTQY

length: 10
size: -
J: TRBJ2-1
V: TRBV5-1
CDR3: ASSLGGAVSF

length: 12
size: -
J: TRBJ2-5
V: TRBV5-1
CDR3: ASSPGLATETQY

length: 10
size: -
J: TRBJ2-1
V: TRBV20-1
CDR3: SARTNVNEQF

length: 15
size: -
J: TRBJ2-1
V: TRBV18
CDR3: ASSPRNSIIPYNEQF

length: 13
size: few
J: TRBJ2-3
V: TRBV28
CDR3: ASSPPSGLTDTQY

length: 14
size: -
J: TRBJ2-4
V: TRBV6-5
CDR3: ASSYSRLAGGNIQY

length: 12
size: -
J: TRBJ1-2
V: TRBV7-2
CDR3: ASRGQGGNYGYT

length: 12
size: -
J: TRBJ2-2
V: TRBV12-3/TRBV12-4
CDR3: ASSWDSSLKELF

length: 9
size: -
J: TRBJ2-1
V: TRBV20-1
CDR3: SASRYNEQF

length: 14
size: -
J: TRBJ2-7
V: TRBV7-9
CDR3: ASSLASGTASYEQY

length: 13
size: -
J: TRBJ2-7
V: TRBV25-1
CDR3: ASSEGRGPSYEQY

length: 11
size: -
J: TRBJ2-7
V: TRBV14
CDR3: ASSRQFSYEQY

length: 11
size: -
J: TRBJ2-5
V: TRBV30
CDR3: AWSVASPGTQY

length: 13
size: -
J: TRBJ2-2
V: TRBV6-5
CDR3: ASTMGLVNTGELF

length: 13
size: -
J: TRBJ2-1
V: TRBV3-1
CDR3: ASSPRIAGGRRQF

length: 13
size: -
J: TRBJ1-1
V: TRBV3-1
CDR3: ASSQDGGDGTEAF